Presented here are 28 T cell receptor beta chains from one specimen sequenced in a study of T cell repertoires in cytomegalovirus infection. TCRdb re-called the reads with MiXCR, one entry per CDR3 protein. The table shows a few hundred thousand distinct CDR3 sequences, with roughly 17% occurring only once. Sequencing was done on a sample of PBMCs. The receptors here all came from a human donor in good health (CMV status not recorded). Some clones in this sample may be carry-over from other donors' samples.

This clonotype was recorded many times. V usage is TRBV6-6 and J usage is TRBJ2-7; no clear D. The ends were cut back, 5 bases at V and 0 bases at J, with 17 bases in the middle. This CDR3 has 16 residues. Germline V CDR1 and CDR2: MNHNY, SVGAGI (reference sequence). DNA of the CDR3: TGTGCCAGCAGTAGTTATGGGGTTGTGAGCTCCTACGAGCAGTACTTC. Translation gives CASSSYGVVSSYEQYF.

This clonotype was observed many times. The chain combines TRBV6-1 with TRBJ2-5, with D perhaps given as TRBD1 or TRBD2 (6 bases each). CDR3 length: 15 amino acids. V was trimmed by 4 bases and J by 3 bases, leaving 15 bases between them. Germline V CDR1 and CDR2: MNHNS, SASEGT. The CDR3 DNA sequence: TGTGCCAGCAGTGTTCCAGGGGAGGAGAAAGAGACCCAGTACTTC. It encodes CASSVPGEEKETQYF.

The chain carries TRBV4-3 and TRBJ2-1, with TRBD2 matching 8 bases. Germline lookup yields CDR1 LGHNA and CDR2 YSLEER. The CDR3 is 16 amino acids. Losses at the gene ends were 1 base for V and 6 bases for J; bases not matched to a gene: 8. CDR3 bases: TGCGCCAGCAGCCAAGTCTTCGGGGGGGTCGGCAATGAGCAGTTCTTC. Residues: CASSQVFGGVGNEQFF.

The chain has TRBV6-5 and TRBJ1-1; no definite D call. CDR1 and CDR2 (germline): MNHEY, SVGAGI. The CDR3 runs to 17 residues. V was cut by 2 bases and J by 5 bases, with 21 bases left in between. CDR3 nucleotide sequence: TGTGCCAGCAGTTACGATAGGTTTGAACACTCAGGAACTGAAGCTTTCTTT. It translates to CASSYDRFEHSGTEAFF.

V usage is TRBV6-1 and J usage is TRBJ2-6; 7 bases agree with TRBD1. The CDR3 covers 13 residues. Germline loops: CDR1 MNHNS, CDR2 SASEGT. The V and J ends lost 11 bases and 2 bases, in that order; junction bases with no gene match: 3. The CDR3: CAARGPGANVLTF. The CDR3 nucleotides read TGTGCCGCGAGGGGGCCTGGGGCCAACGTCCTGACTTTC.

The chain links TRBV20-1 to TRBJ2-1; a weak D match, TRBD1 (6 bases). Germline V gene sequence: CDR1 DFQATT, CDR2 SNEGSKA (reference sequence). The CDR3 spans 15 residues. V was clipped by 1 base and J by 7 bases, with 17 bases between them. CDR3 in DNA: TGCAGTGCTAGAGGTCAGGGGCAGGGGCCGAATGAGCAGTTCTTC. Its protein product is CSARGQGQGPNEQFF.

There are many counts of this clonotype. The chain has TRBV4-1 and TRBJ2-2; D uncertain. The CDR3 length is 15 residues. Trimming cost V 0 bases and J 4 bases, with 9 bases left between them. Per the germline V gene, CDR1 is MGHRA and CDR2 is YSYEKL. CDR3 in amino acids: CASSQDGRPTGELFF. The DNA for the CDR3 is TGCGCCAGCAGCCAAGATGGCAGACCCACCGGGGAGCTGTTTTTT.

This clonotype was detected ten times or more. The CDR3 loop is CASSLAGGTSYNEQFF. CDR3 bases: TGTGCCAGCAGCTTAGCGGGGGGTACGTCCTACAATGAGCAGTTCTTC. The V gene is TRBV7-2, the J gene TRBJ2-1; D is possibly TRBD2 (6 bases). The CDR3 is 16 amino acids. Trimming shortened V by 0 bases and J by 1 base, and 10 bases separated the two germline ends. Germline CDR1 and CDR2: SGHTA and FQGNSA. The full variable domain, with the rest looked up from reference TRBV7-2 and TRBJ2-1, is GAGVSQSPSNKVTEKGKDVELRCDPISGHTALYWYRQSLGQGLEFLIYFQGNSAPDKSGLPSDRFSAERTGGSVSTLTIQRTQQEDSAVYLCASSLAGGTSYNEQFFGPGTRLTVL.

Ten or more counts support this clonotype. The chain recombines TRBV7-2 with TRBJ2-1; TRBD2 might be the D (5 bases). The germline CDR1 and CDR2 sequences are SGHTA and FQGNSA. Trimming cost V 2 bases and J 9 bases, with 8 bases left between them. The CDR3 is 12 residues long. The CDR3 loop reads CASSLSGFEQFF. CDR3 in DNA: TGTGCCAGCAGCTTATCGGGGTTTGAGCAGTTCTTC.

At least ten counts were recorded for this clonotype. J is TRBJ2-1 and V is TRBV5-4; D perhaps matches TRBD2 (6 bases). V was pared by 0 bases and J by 7 bases, with 14 bases between. This CDR3 contains 15 residues. Per the germline V gene, CDR1 is SGHNT and CDR2 is YYREEE (reference sequence). In nucleotides, the CDR3 is TGTGCCAGCAGCTTGGGGGCGGGGCCTAGGAATGAGCAGTTCTTC. Translated, it gives CASSLGAGPRNEQFF. The complete variable domain, with remaining parts taken from reference TRBV5-4 and TRBJ2-1, reads ETGVTQSPTHLIKTRGQQVTLRCSSQSGHNTVSWYQQALGQGPQFIFQYYREEENGRGNFPPRFSGLQFPNYSSELNVNALELDDSALYLCASSLGAGPRNEQFFGPGTRLTVL.

The chain uses TRBV7-9 and TRBJ1-2; D uncertain. The germline gives CDR1 SEHNR, CDR2 FQNEAQ (reference sequence). V lost 5 bases and J 8 bases, leaving 9 bases between the germline ends. The CDR3 covers 11 residues. The CDR3 region is CASSHSEGYTF. The DNA of the CDR3 is TGTGCCAGCAGCCATTCGGAAGGCTACACCTTC.

This chain uses TRBV7-9 with TRBJ1-2, with D tentatively TRBD1 (5 bases). CDR3 length: 13 amino acids. Germline CDR1 is SEHNR and CDR2 is FQNEAQ (reference sequence). V was clipped by 6 bases and J by 0 bases, with 8 bases between them. Here the CDR3 DNA reads TGTGCCAGCAGAGAGACAGCTAACTATGGCTACACCTTC. Its translation is CASRETANYGYTF.

The sample holds a few counts of this clonotype. The rearrangement joins TRBV11-2 to TRBJ1-2; TRBD1 agrees at 7 bases. Germline CDR1 SGHAT, CDR2 FQNNGV. The CDR3 contains 15 residues. The V and J ends lost 5 bases and 2 bases, in that order; junction bases with no gene match: 8. The CDR3 nucleotides read TGTGCCAGCAGCACGCAACTGGGACAGAACTATGGCTACACCTTC. Its protein product is CASSTQLGQNYGYTF.

This clonotype was detected only a few times. V and J are TRBV4-1 and TRBJ2-5, with 7 positions matching TRBD1. Germline V lookup: CDR1 MGHRA, CDR2 YSYEKL. After removal of 5 bases from V and 2 bases from J, the junction contained 11 bases not matched to a gene. This CDR3 spans 16 amino acids. CDR3 loop: CASSLQNRGDQETQYF. CDR3 DNA: TGCGCCAGCAGCTTACAAAACAGGGGTGATCAAGAGACCCAGTACTTC.

This rearrangement joins TRBV7-6 to TRBJ1-1; D call uncertain. Germline V CDR1 and CDR2: SGHVS, FNYEAQ. CDR3 length: 15 amino acids. V was pared by 5 bases and J by 0 bases, with 13 bases between. The CDR3 is CASSLGRSMNTEAFF. The CDR3 DNA reads TGTGCCAGCAGCCTAGGAAGGAGCATGAACACTGAAGCTTTCTTT.

This clonotype was found many times. V usage is TRBV6-1 and J usage is TRBJ2-7, with D uncertain. The CDR3 runs to 15 residues. V lost 7 bases, J lost 0 bases, and 16 bases lay in between. CDR1 is MNHNS and CDR2 is SASEGT in the germline V gene. This chain's CDR3 is CASTQTFMTSYEQYF. Here the CDR3 DNA reads TGTGCCAGCACCCAGACATTTATGACCTCCTACGAGCAGTACTTC.

The chain carries TRBV6-6 and TRBJ1-4, with 10 nucleotides matching TRBD1. The CDR3 has 15 residues. Germline CDR1 MNHNY, CDR2 SVGAGI (reference sequence). The J segment lost 5 bases and the V segment lost 5 bases, leaving 5 bases of the junction unmatched. The DNA for the CDR3 is TGTGCCAGCAGTGATCCGGGACAGGGGAATGAAAAACTGTTTTTT. It specifies CASSDPGQGNEKLFF.

This clonotype was counted a few times. The genes are TRBV5-8 and TRBJ2-2; TRBD1 agrees at 10 bases. J gave up 6 bases and V 1 base, and 6 bases lay outside the gene matches. This CDR3 spans 16 amino acids. Per germline, CDR1 SGHTS and CDR2 YDEGEE. CDR3: CASSLYGTGVSGELFF. The CDR3 DNA reads as TGTGCCAGCAGCTTGTATGGGACAGGGGTGTCCGGGGAGCTGTTTTTT.

The chain is built from TRBV11-2 and TRBJ2-7; the match to TRBD1 covers 9 bases. The V gene's germline CDR1 is SGHAT and CDR2 FQNNGV. The CDR3 runs 16 residues. V trimming: 6 bases; J trimming: 9 bases; junction bases outside the gene matches: 18. The CDR3 loop is CASSRDHRDRVNVQYF. CDR3 DNA sequence: TGTGCCAGCAGTCGTGACCACCGGGACAGGGTCAACGTGCAGTACTTC.

This clonotype was observed a few times. J is TRBJ2-7 and V is TRBV6-1; the D call may be TRBD1 or TRBD2 (5 bases each). The V and J ends lost 5 bases and 9 bases respectively, with 11 bases between them. This CDR3 is built from 11 residues. Germline loops: CDR1 MNHNS, CDR2 SASEGT. In DNA form, the CDR3 reads TGTGCCAGCAGTCCTGGGACGTGGCAGTACTTC. As protein: CASSPGTWQYF.

This clonotype was observed a few times. The V call is TRBV6-1, the J call TRBJ1-6; D may be TRBD1 (6 bases). Trimming took 7 bases from V and 8 from J, leaving 18 bases between them. The CDR3 runs 15 residues. CDR1 is MNHNS and CDR2 is SASEGT in the germline V gene. The DNA for the CDR3 is TGTGCCAGCAACAGAGCGGGGGGCATTGATTCACCCCTCCACTTT. Its translation: CASNRAGGIDSPLHF.

The chain is built from TRBV3-1 and TRBJ1-5; D might be TRBD1 (5 bases). The V gene lost 3 bases and the J gene lost 0 bases, with 6 bases spanning the gap. This CDR3 spans 14 amino acids. Looked up from germline, CDR1 is LGHDT and CDR2 is YNNKEL (reference sequence). CDR3 sequence (DNA): TGTGCCAGCAGCCAGACAGATAGCAATCAGCCCCAGCATTTT. This codes for CASSQTDSNQPQHF.

This sequence joins TRBV6-5 and TRBJ1-2; 8 nucleotides match TRBD1. Germline-derived CDR1 and CDR2 are MNHEY and SVGAGI. Trimming at V came to 0 bases and at J to 5 bases, leaving 5 bases not matched to a gene. This CDR3 spans 15 amino acids. In nucleotides, the CDR3 is TGTGCCAGCAGTTACTCGAATACAGGGGGATATGGCTACACCTTC. Amino acids: CASSYSNTGGYGYTF.

This clonotype was recorded at least ten times. V is TRBV7-2 and J is TRBJ1-1, with D perhaps TRBD1 (5 bases). V was shortened by 1 base and J by 4 bases, with 10 bases between the two germline ends. The length of the CDR3 is 14 residues. CDR1 is SGHTA, CDR2 FQGNSA, per germline. CDR3 nucleotide sequence: TGTGCCAGCAGCTTAGTCAGGGATGGCACTGAAGCTTTCTTT. Its translation is CASSLVRDGTEAFF.

Only a few counts were recorded for this clonotype. The chain has TRBV4-1 and TRBJ1-2, with D maybe TRBD1 (5 bases). CDR3 size: 16 residues. CDR1 and CDR2 from the germline V gene are MGHRA and YSYEKL. With 1 base removed from V and 4 bases from J, the gap between germline ends came to 16 bases. The CDR3 sequence is CASSQVGQGWGYGYTF. Written as DNA, the CDR3 is TGCGCCAGCAGCCAAGTCGGGCAGGGATGGGGCTATGGCTACACCTTC.

This clonotype was seen repeatedly, ten times or more. This chain joins TRBV12-3 or TRBV12-4 and TRBJ1-5, with D uncertain. This CDR3 is 17 amino acids long. Trimming stripped 8 bases from V and 5 bases from J, with 25 bases between. For the CDR3, the DNA is TGTGCCAGCGCGAGTGGGTCTTGGTTAGTTCGCGATCAGCCCCAGCATTTT. It translates to CASASGSWLVRDQPQHF.

This clonotype was counted once. The chain links TRBV9 to TRBJ2-1, with TRBD2 matching over 11 bases. The CDR3 is 15 residues long. J was trimmed by 4 bases and V by 2 bases; bases with no gene match: 2. In germline, CDR1 is SGDLS, CDR2 YYNGEE. The CDR3 bases are TGTGCCAGCAGCGTTAGCGGGGGGGATTACAATGAGCAGTTCTTC. It codes for CASSVSGGDYNEQFF.

Ten or more counts support this clonotype. CDR3 sequence (DNA): TGTGCCAGCAGCTTAACCGGTTCGGAGACCCAGTACTTC. Its translation: CASSLTGSETQYF. The gene calls are TRBV7-2 and TRBJ2-5; unclear D gene. The CDR3 loop spans 13 amino acids. Trimming took off 2 bases at V and 5 bases at J, with 9 bases between the two ends. Germline CDR1 reads SGHTA; CDR2 reads FQGNSA. Looking up the rest from reference TRBV7-2 and TRBJ2-5 gives the full variable domain: GAGVSQSPSNKVTEKGKDVELRCDPISGHTALYWYRQSLGQGLEFLIYFQGNSAPDKSGLPSDRFSAERTGGSVSTLTIQRTQQEDSAVYLCASSLTGSETQYFGPGTRLLVL.